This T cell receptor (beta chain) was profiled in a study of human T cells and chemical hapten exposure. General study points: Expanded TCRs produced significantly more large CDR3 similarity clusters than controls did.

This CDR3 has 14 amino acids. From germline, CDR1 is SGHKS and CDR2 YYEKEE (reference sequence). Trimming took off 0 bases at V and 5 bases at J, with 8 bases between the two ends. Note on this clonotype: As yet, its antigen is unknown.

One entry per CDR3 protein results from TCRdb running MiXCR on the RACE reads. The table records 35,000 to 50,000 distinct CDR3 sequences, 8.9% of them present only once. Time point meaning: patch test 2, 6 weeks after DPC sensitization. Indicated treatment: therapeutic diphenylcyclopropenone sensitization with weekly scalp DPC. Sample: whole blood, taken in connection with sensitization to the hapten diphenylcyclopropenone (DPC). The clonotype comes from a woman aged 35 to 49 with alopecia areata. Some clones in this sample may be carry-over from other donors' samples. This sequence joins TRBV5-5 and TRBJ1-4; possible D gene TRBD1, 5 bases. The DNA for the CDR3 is TGTGCCAGCAGCTTGGAGACAGTCAATGAAAAACTGTTTTTT. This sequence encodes CASSLETVNEKLFF.